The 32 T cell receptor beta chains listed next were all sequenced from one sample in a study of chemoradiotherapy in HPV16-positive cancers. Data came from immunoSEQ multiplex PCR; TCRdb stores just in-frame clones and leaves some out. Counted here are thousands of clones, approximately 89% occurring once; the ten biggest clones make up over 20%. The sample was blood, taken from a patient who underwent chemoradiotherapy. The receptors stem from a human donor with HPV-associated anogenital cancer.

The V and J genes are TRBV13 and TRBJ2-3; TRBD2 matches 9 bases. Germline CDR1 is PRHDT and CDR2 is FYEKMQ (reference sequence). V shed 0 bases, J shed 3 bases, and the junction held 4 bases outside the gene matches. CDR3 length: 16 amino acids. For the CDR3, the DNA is TGTGCCAGCAGCTTAGGCGCGGGGGGGCCAACAGATACGCAGTATTTT. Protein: CASSLGAGGPTDTQYF.

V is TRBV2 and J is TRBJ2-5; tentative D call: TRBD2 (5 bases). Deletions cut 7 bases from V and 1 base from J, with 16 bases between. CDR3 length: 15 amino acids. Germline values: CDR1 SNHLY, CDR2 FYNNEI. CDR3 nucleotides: TGTGCCAGCACCCTGCTAGCCCACTCCCAAGAGACCCAGTACTTC. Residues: CASTLLAHSQETQYF.

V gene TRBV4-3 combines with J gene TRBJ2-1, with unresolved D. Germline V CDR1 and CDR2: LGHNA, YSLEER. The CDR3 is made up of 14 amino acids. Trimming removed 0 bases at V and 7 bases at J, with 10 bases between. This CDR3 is CASSQDGAANEQFF. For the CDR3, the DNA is TGCGCCAGCAGCCAAGATGGCGCCGCAAATGAGCAGTTCTTC.

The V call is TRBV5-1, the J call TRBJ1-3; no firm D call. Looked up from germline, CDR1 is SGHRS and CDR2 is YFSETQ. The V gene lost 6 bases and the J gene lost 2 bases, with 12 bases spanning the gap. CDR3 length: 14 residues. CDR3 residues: CASKVAVAGNTIYF. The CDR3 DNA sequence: TGCGCCAGCAAAGTGGCGGTGGCTGGAAACACCATATATTTT.

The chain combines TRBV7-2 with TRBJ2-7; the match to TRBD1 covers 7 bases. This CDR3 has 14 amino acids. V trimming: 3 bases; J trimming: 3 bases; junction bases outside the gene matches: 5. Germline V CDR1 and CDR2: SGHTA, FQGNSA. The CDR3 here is CASSFLTGNYEQYF. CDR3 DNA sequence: TGTGCCAGCAGCTTCCTGACAGGGAACTACGAGCAGTACTTC.

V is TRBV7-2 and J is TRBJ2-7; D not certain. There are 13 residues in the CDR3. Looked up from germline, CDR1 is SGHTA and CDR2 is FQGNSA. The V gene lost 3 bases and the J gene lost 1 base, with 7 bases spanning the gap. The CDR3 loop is CASSFSSSYEQYF. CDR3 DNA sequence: TGTGCCAGCAGCTTTTCCTCTTCCTACGAGCAGTACTTC.

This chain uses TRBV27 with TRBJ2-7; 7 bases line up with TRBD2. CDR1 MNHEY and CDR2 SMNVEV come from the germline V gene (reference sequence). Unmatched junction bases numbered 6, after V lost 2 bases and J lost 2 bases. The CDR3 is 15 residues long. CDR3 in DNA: TGTGCCAGCAGTTTAATGGCGGGAGTCCCCTACGAGCAGTACTTC. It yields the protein CASSLMAGVPYEQYF.

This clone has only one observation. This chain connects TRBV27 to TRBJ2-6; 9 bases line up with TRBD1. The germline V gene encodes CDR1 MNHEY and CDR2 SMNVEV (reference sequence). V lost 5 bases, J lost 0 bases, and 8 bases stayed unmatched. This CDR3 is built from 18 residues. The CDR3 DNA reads TGTGCCAGCAGTCCCTGGACAGGGGCGCTCTCTGGGGCCAACGTCCTGACTTTC. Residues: CASSPWTGALSGANVLTF. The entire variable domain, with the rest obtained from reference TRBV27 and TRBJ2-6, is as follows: EAQVTQNPRYLITVTGKKLTVTCSQNMNHEYMSWYRQDPGLGLRQIYYSMNVEVTDKGDVPEGYKVSRKEKRNFPLILESPSPNQTSLYFCASSPWTGALSGANVLTFGAGSRLTVL.

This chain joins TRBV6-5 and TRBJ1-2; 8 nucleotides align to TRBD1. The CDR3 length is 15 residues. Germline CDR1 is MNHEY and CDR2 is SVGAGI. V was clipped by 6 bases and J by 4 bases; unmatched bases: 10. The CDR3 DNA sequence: TGTGCCAGCAGGACTACCCCAGGGGGCCCCTATGGCTACACCTTC. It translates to CASRTTPGGPYGYTF.

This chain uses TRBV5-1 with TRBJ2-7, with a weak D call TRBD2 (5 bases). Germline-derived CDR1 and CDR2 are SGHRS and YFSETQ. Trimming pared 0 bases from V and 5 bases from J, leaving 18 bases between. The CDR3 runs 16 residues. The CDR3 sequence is CASSLEVWGPRDEQYF. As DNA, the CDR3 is TGCGCCAGCAGCTTGGAGGTTTGGGGTCCGCGGGACGAGCAGTACTTC.

CDR3 loop: CASSARLDSLLANEQFF. CDR3 DNA sequence: TGTGCCAGCAGCGCCCGTCTCGACTCCCTACTCGCCAATGAGCAGTTCTTC. The chain employs TRBV9 and TRBJ2-1; D not resolved. Germline CDR1 SGDLS, CDR2 YYNGEE. The V end lost 3 bases, the J end lost 6 bases, and 22 bases lay between the germline ends. The CDR3 sequence is 17 residues long.

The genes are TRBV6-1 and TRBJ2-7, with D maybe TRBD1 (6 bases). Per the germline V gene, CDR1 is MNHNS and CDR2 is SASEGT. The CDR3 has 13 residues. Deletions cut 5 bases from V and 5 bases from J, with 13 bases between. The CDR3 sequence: CASSQRQDHEQYF. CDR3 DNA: TGTGCCAGCAGTCAGAGACAGGACCACGAGCAGTACTTC.

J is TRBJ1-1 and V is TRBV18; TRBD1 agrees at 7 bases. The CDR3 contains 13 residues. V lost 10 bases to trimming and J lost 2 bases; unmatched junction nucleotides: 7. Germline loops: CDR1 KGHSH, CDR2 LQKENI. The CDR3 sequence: CATQTGINTEAFF. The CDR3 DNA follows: TGTGCCACCCAGACAGGGATAAACACTGAAGCTTTCTTT.

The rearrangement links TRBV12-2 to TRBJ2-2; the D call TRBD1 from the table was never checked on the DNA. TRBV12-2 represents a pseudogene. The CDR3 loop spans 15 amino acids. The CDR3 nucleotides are TGTGCAAAGTTCCGACAGGTTGTTCACTCCGGGGAGCTGTTTTTT. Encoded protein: CAKFRQVVHSGELFF.

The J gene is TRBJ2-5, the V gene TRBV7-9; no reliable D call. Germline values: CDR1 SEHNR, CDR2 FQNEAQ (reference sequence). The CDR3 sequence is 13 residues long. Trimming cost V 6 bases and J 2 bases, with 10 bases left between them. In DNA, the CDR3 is TGTGCCAGCAGTCCCGAGGAGCAAGAGACCCAGTACTTC. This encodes CASSPEEQETQYF.

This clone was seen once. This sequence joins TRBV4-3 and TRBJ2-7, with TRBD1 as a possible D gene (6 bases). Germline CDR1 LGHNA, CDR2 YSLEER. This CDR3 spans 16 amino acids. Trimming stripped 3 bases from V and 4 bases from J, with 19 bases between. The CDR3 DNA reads TGCGCCAGCAGCCAGGCCTATGCGGACAGCGAGTACGAGCAGTACTTC. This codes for CASSQAYADSEYEQYF.

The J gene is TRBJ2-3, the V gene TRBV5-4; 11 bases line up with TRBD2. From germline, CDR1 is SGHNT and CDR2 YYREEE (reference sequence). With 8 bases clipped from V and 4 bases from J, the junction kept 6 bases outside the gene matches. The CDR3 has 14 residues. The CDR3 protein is CASLTSGDSDTQYF. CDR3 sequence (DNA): TGTGCCAGTCTGACTAGCGGGGACTCAGATACGCAGTATTTT.

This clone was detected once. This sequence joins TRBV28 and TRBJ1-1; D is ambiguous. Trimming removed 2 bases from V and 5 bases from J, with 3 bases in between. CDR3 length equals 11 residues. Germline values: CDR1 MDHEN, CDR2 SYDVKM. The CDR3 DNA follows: TGTGCCAGCAGTTTAGGGACTGAAGCTTTCTTT. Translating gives CASSLGTEAFF.

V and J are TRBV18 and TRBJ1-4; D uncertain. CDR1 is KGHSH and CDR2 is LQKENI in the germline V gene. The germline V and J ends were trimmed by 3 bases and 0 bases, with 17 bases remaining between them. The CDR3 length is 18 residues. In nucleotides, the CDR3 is TGTGCCAGCTCACCTGGGTTCGTTTTGGCCACAACTAATGAAAAACTGTTTTTT. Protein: CASSPGFVLATTNEKLFF.

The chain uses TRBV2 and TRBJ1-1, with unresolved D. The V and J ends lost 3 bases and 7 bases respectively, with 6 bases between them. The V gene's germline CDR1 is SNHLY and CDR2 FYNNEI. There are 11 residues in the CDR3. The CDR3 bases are TGTGCCAGCAGTGAGGCAGATGAAGCTTTCTTT. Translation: CASSEADEAFF.

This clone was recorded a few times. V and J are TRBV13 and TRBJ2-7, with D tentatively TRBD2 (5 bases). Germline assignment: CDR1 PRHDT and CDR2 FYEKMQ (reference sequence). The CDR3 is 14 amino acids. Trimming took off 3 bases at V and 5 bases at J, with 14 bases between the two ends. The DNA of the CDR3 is TGTGCCAGCAGCTTTCGGACGACGGAGGACGAGCAGTACTTC. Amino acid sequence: CASSFRTTEDEQYF.

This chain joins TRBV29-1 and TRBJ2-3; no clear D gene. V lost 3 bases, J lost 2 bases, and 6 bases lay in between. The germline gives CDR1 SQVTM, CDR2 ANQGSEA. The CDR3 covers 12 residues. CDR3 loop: CSVETNTDTQYF. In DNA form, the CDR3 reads TGCAGCGTTGAGACCAACACAGATACGCAGTATTTT.

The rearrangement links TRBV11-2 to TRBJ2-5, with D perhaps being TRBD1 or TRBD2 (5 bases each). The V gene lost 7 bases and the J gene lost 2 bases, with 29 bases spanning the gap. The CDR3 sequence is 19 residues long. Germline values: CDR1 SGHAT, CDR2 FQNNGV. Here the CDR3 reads CASTVGRGLISRPQETQYF. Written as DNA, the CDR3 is TGTGCCAGCACAGTAGGTCGGGGCCTCATTTCCAGGCCGCAAGAGACCCAGTACTTC.

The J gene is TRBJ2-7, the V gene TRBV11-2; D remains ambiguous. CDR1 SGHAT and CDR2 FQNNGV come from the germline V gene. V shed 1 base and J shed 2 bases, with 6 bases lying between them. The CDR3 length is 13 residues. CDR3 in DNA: TGTGCCAGCAGCTTAGGGCTAGCCTACGAGCAGTACTTC. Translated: CASSLGLAYEQYF.

This CDR3 reads CASSYIMTDTQYF. In DNA form, the CDR3 reads TGTGCCAGCAGTTACATAATGACAGATACGCAGTATTTT. V gene TRBV6-5 combines with J gene TRBJ2-3; the D is unclear. This CDR3 has 13 residues. Trimming pared 2 bases from V and 3 bases from J, leaving 6 bases between. Germline V lookup: CDR1 MNHEY, CDR2 SVGAGI.

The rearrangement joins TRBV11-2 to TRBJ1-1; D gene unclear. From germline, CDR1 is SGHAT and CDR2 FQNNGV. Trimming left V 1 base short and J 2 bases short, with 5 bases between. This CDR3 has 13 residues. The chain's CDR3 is CASSLGVNTEAFF. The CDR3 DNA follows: TGTGCCAGCAGCTTAGGCGTAAACACTGAAGCTTTCTTT.

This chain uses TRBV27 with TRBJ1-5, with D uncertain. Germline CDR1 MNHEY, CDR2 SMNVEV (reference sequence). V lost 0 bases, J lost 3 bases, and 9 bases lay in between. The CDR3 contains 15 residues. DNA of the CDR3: TGTGCCAGCAGTTTATCGGGTCTGAACAATCAGCCCCAGCATTTT. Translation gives CASSLSGLNNQPQHF.

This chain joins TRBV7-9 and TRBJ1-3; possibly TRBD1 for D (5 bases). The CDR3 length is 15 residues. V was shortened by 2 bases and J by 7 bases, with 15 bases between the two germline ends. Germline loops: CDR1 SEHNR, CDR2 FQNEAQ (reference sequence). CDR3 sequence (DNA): TGTGCCAGCAGCTTATTGTGGGGCTGGTTGAACACCATATATTTT. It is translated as CASSLLWGWLNTIYF.

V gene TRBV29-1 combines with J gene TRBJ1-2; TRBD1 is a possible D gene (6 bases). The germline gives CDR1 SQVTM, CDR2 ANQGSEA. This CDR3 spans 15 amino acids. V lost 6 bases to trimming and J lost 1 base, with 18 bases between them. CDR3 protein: CSVTPGQQNNYGYTF. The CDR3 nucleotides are TGCAGCGTGACCCCCGGACAGCAAAATAACTATGGCTACACCTTC. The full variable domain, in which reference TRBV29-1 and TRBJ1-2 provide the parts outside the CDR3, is SAVISQKPSRDICQRGTSLTIQCQVDSQVTMMFWYRQQPGQSLTLIATANQGSEATYESGFVIDKFPISRPNLTFSTLTVSNMSPEDSSIYLCSVTPGQQNNYGYTFGSGTRLTVV.

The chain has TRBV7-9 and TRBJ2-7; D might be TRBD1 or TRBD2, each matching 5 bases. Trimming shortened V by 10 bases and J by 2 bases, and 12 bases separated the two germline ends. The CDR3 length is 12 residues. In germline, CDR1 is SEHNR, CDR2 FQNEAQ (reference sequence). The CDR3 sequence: CATWGSTYEQYF. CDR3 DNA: TGTGCCACTTGGGGGTCGACCTACGAGCAGTACTTC.

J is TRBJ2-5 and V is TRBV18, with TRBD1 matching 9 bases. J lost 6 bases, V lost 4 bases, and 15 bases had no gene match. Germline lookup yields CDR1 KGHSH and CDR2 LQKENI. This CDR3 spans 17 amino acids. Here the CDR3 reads CASSLNSGTGTGKTQYF. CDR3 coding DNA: TGTGCCAGCTCACTAAATTCCGGGACAGGGACGGGAAAGACCCAGTACTTC.

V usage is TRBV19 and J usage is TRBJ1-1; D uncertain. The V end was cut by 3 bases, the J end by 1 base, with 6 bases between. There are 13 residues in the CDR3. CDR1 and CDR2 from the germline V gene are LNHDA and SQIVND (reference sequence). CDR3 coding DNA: TGTGCCAGTAGTATTAAGGAGAACACTGAAGCTTTCTTT. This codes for CASSIKENTEAFF.